This passage covers 16 T cell receptor beta chains from one sample sequenced in a study of Graves' ophthalmopathy and Graves' hyperthyroidism. RNA transcripts served as template for amplifying TCR beta CDR3 sequences. Investigators did first-round RT-PCR with HTBI primers, then second-round multiplex PCR. TCRdb ran MiXCR on the multiplex PCR reads and lists one entry per CDR3 protein. The profile shows roughly 400,000 distinct CDR3 sequences, 15% of them singletons. Material: peripheral blood. These receptor sequences come from a woman aged 18-29 years with stable Graves' hyperthyroidism.

This clonotype appeared once. The rearrangement links TRBV7-8 to TRBJ2-7; 7 bases match TRBD2. The CDR3 is made up of 13 amino acids. V gave up 4 bases and J gave up 9 bases; unmatched junction bases: 9. CDR1 is SGHVS and CDR2 is FQNEAQ in the germline V gene. CDR3 loop: CASSSGLDSAQYF. The CDR3 DNA is TGTGCCAGCAGCTCCGGACTAGATTCGGCGCAGTACTTC. Complete variable domain (other parts from reference TRBV7-8 and TRBJ2-7): GAGVSQSPRYKVAKRGQDVALRCDPISGHVSLFWYQQALGQGPEFLTYFQNEAQLDKSGLPSDRFFAERPEGSVSTLKIQRTQQEDSAVYLCASSSGLDSAQYFGPGTRLTVT.

Ten or more counts support this clonotype. This rearrangement joins TRBV7-2 to TRBJ1-2, with a weak D call TRBD1 (6 bases). Per the germline V gene, CDR1 is SGHTA and CDR2 is FQGNSA. The V gene lost 1 base and the J gene lost 4 bases, with 10 bases spanning the gap. The length of the CDR3 is 14 residues. CDR3 nucleotides: TGTGCCAGCAGCTTAGTGGGGGCGGTCTATGGCTACACCTTC. The encoded protein is CASSLVGAVYGYTF. Full variable domain (remainder filled in from reference TRBV7-2 and TRBJ1-2): GAGVSQSPSNKVTEKGKDVELRCDPISGHTALYWYRQSLGQGLEFLIYFQGNSAPDKSGLPSDRFSAERTGGSVSTLTIQRTQQEDSAVYLCASSLVGAVYGYTFGSGTRLTVV.

This clonotype was found many times. The chain recombines TRBV12-3 or TRBV12-4 with TRBJ2-7, with a weak D call TRBD2 (6 bases). V was clipped by 5 bases and J by 6 bases, with 14 bases between them. The CDR3 extends over 13 amino acids. The CDR3 DNA is TGTGCCAGCAGTCCGTCAGCGGGTATCGAGCAGTACTTC. Translation gives CASSPSAGIEQYF.

This clonotype was seen a few times. CDR3 DNA: TGCAGCGTTGCCCAGGGGCTAGCGGTCACCCAGTACTTC. Translated: CSVAQGLAVTQYF. This chain joins TRBV29-1 and TRBJ2-5; tentative D call: TRBD2 (7 bases). This CDR3 has 13 amino acids. Looked up from germline, CDR1 is SQVTM and CDR2 is ANQGSEA. The V and J ends lost 4 bases and 8 bases respectively, with 17 bases between them.

There are a few counts of this clonotype. The chain is built from TRBV7-9 and TRBJ2-7, with a weak D call TRBD2 (6 bases). CDR3 length: 14 amino acids. CDR1 and CDR2 from the germline V gene are SEHNR and FQNEAQ (reference sequence). Trimming took off 0 bases at V and 5 bases at J, with 11 bases between the two ends. The DNA for the CDR3 is TGTGCCAGCAGCTTAGCGGGGACTGGCGACGAGCAGTACTTC. Amino acids: CASSLAGTGDEQYF.

The table lists this clonotype with a few counts. The chain uses TRBV20-1 and TRBJ2-7; D is perhaps TRBD1 (5 bases). Germline V lookup: CDR1 DFQATT, CDR2 SNEGSKA (reference sequence). V lost 4 bases, J lost 3 bases, and 16 bases lay in between. This CDR3 has 14 amino acids. The CDR3 DNA sequence: TGCAGTGCTAACCTAGTCGACAGTGGCTACGAGCAGTACTTC. It translates to CSANLVDSGYEQYF.

The chain has TRBV27 and TRBJ1-1, with D uncertain. The CDR3 covers 15 residues. Germline V lookup: CDR1 MNHEY, CDR2 SMNVEV (reference sequence). V lost 5 bases, J lost 4 bases, and 17 bases lay in between. CDR3 loop: CASSPSATGSTEAFF. As DNA, the CDR3 is TGTGCCAGCAGTCCCTCGGCCACCGGGAGCACTGAAGCTTTCTTT.

This clonotype occurred many times. This sequence joins TRBV11-2 and TRBJ2-5; no definite D call. CDR1 SGHAT and CDR2 FQNNGV come from the germline V gene. The CDR3 extends over 14 amino acids. The V end lost 0 bases, the J end lost 4 bases, and 9 bases lay between the germline ends. CDR3 sequence reads: CASSLDNQAETQYF. CDR3 DNA: TGTGCCAGCAGCTTAGATAATCAAGCAGAGACCCAGTACTTC.

This clonotype showed up just a few times. A read error may explain this, as a much larger clone is one base away. The chain has TRBV7-9 and TRBJ1-2; D unresolved. The CDR3 extends over 14 amino acids. V lost 1 base, J lost 9 bases, and 15 bases lay in between. Germline CDR1 and CDR2: SEHNR and FQNEAQ (reference sequence). As DNA, the CDR3 is TGTGCCAGCAGCTTAGTCGGAGGGAAAGTGTGCTACACCTTC. Its protein is CASSLVGGKVCYTF.

This clonotype was picked up many times. The V call is TRBV19, the J call TRBJ1-5, with TRBD1 as a possible D gene (5 bases). The germline V gene has CDR1 LNHDA and CDR2 SQIVND (reference sequence). CDR3 size: 13 residues. V shed 8 bases and J shed 3 bases, with 11 bases lying between them. For the CDR3, the DNA is TGTGCCAGTCTGTCCAGGGACAATCAGCCCCAGCATTTT. Its translation is CASLSRDNQPQHF.

Ten or more counts support this clonotype. This chain uses TRBV10-3 with TRBJ1-2, with unresolved D. This CDR3 is built from 12 residues. Trimming stripped 10 bases from V and 6 bases from J, with 15 bases between. Germline V gives CDR1 ENHRY, CDR2 SYGVKD. CDR3 in amino acids: CATQRSSDGYTF. The CDR3 DNA sequence: TGTGCCACCCAGAGGTCCAGTGATGGCTACACCTTC.

This clonotype occurred many times. The chain recombines TRBV2 with TRBJ2-7; TRBD2 agrees at 7 bases. The CDR3 contains 17 residues. Germline trimming cut 0 bases from V and 0 bases from J; bases unmatched to any gene: 8. Germline V gene lookup returns CDR1 SNHLY and CDR2 FYNNEI. Here the CDR3 DNA reads TGTGCCAGCAGTGAAGCCTTATTAGCGGGTTACTCCTACGAGCAGTACTTC. Its protein product is CASSEALLAGYSYEQYF.

In the case of this clonotype: This may stem from a read error, because a much larger clone lies one nucleotide away. The chain employs TRBV4-1 and TRBJ1-2, with D possibly TRBD1 on 5 matching bases. Per the germline V gene, CDR1 is MGHRA and CDR2 is YSYEKL. The CDR3 runs 17 residues. With 2 bases removed from V and 3 bases from J, the gap between germline ends came to 19 bases. The CDR3 is CASSQYRLPTVDYGYTF. The CDR3 DNA is TGCGCCAGCAGCCAATATCGGCTCCCGACAGTGGACTATGGCTACACCTTC.

The table lists this clonotype with many counts. The J gene is TRBJ2-2, the V gene TRBV2; D remains unclear. Germline assignment: CDR1 SNHLY and CDR2 FYNNEI. Trimming removed 6 bases from V and 2 bases from J, with 1 base in between. The CDR3 is 11 residues long. CDR3 nucleotide sequence: TGTGCCAGCAGAAACACCGGGGAGCTGTTTTTT. This sequence encodes CASRNTGELFF.

This clonotype was counted a few times. The genes are TRBV27 and TRBJ1-5, with D unclear. The CDR3 runs 12 residues. From germline, CDR1 is MNHEY and CDR2 SMNVEV (reference sequence). V lost 9 bases and J 2 bases, leaving 8 bases between the germline ends. Here the CDR3 reads CASNWGNQPQHF. In DNA form, the CDR3 reads TGTGCCAGTAACTGGGGCAATCAGCCCCAGCATTTT.

Comment on this clonotype: One junction end disagrees with the germline gene, perhaps due to a read error. V is TRBV20-1 and J is TRBJ2-7; TRBD1 is a possible D gene (6 bases). Germline CDR1 reads DFQATT; CDR2 reads SNEGSKA (reference sequence). This CDR3 spans 15 amino acids. For the CDR3, the DNA is TGCAGAGCTAGAGATTTCAGGGACATCGCCTACGAGCAGTACTTC. This gives the protein CRARDFRDIAYEQYF.